These 11 T cell receptor beta chains were sequenced from one sample in a study of OX40 agonist ivuxolimab in advanced cancers. Profiling relied on immunoSEQ multiplex PCR, and the TCRdb table lists in-frame clones only, not all of them. This repertoire shows about 70,000 clones, 75% to 90% found once; its top ten account for roughly 10%. This specimen was CD4+ or CD8+ T cells sorted from blood, taken in a trial of the OX40 agonist ivuxolimab. The receptor source for this set is an adult with an advanced solid tumor such as melanoma, head and neck, liver or kidney cancer.

The chain combines TRBV10-2 with TRBJ2-5; D is perhaps TRBD2 (7 bases). V lost 10 bases to trimming and J lost 5 bases, with 20 bases between them. Germline loops: CDR1 WSHSY, CDR2 SAAADI. The CDR3 is 14 amino acids. The CDR3 here is CATRGGAAAETQYF. In nucleotides, the CDR3 is TGCGCCACCCGAGGGGGGGCGGCCGCGGAGACCCAGTACTTC.

This clone was detected only once. The rearrangement joins TRBV5-1 to TRBJ1-1; D unclear. The V gene's germline CDR1 is SGHRS and CDR2 YFSETQ. The CDR3 is 13 amino acids. V was cut by 0 bases and J by 7 bases, with 10 bases left in between. The CDR3 protein is CASSLASGSEAFF. The CDR3 nucleotides are TGCGCCAGCAGCTTGGCATCCGGCAGTGAAGCTTTCTTT.

The V and J genes are TRBV21-1 and TRBJ2-5; TRBD2 is taken as the D call from the table, unchecked against the DNA. TRBV21-1 has pseudogene status. The CDR3 is made up of 17 amino acids. The CDR3 reads CASSPSREGQYQETQYF. For the CDR3, the DNA is TGTGCCAGCAGCCCCTCCCGGGAGGGCCAGTACCAAGAGACCCAGTACTTC.

The chain couples TRBV23-1 to TRBJ1-2; D is perhaps TRBD1 (5 bases). TRBV23-1 is an open reading frame whose function is uncertain. Trimming left V 0 bases short and J 3 bases short, with 26 bases between. The CDR3 length is 20 residues. The CDR3 protein is CASSQSGPGQISRPYYGYTF. DNA for the CDR3: TGCGCCAGCAGTCAATCAGGACCGGGGCAGATTAGTCGTCCTTACTATGGCTACACCTTC.

The rearrangement uses TRBV7-2 and TRBJ2-7; no reliable D call. Germline V CDR1 and CDR2: SGHTA, FQGNSA. The CDR3 extends over 14 amino acids. V shed 0 bases and J shed 2 bases, with 8 bases lying between them. CDR3 protein: CASSLAYSTYEQYF. In nucleotides, the CDR3 is TGTGCCAGCAGCTTAGCTTACAGCACCTACGAGCAGTACTTC.

The chain joins TRBV6-5 to TRBJ1-6, with a tentative D call TRBD1 (6 bases). The CDR3 is 14 residues long. Germline V gene sequence: CDR1 MNHEY, CDR2 SVGAGI. Trimming pared 6 bases from V and 11 bases from J, leaving 17 bases between. CDR3 sequence: CASRIDRSPAPLHF. The CDR3 coding sequence is TGTGCCAGCAGGATCGACAGGTCCCCGGCACCCCTCCACTTT.

This rearrangement joins TRBV7-2 to TRBJ2-4; D might be TRBD1 or TRBD2, each matching 5 bases. Germline loops: CDR1 SGHTA, CDR2 FQGNSA. The germline V and J ends were trimmed by 1 base and 7 bases, with 17 bases remaining between them. The CDR3 is made up of 16 amino acids. CDR3 in DNA: TGTGCCAGCAGCTTAGAGAGGGGACCAGGATTCAACATTCAGTACTTC. This encodes CASSLERGPGFNIQYF.

This chain links TRBV7-3 with TRBJ2-5; D not certain. V gave up 6 bases and J gave up 5 bases, with 13 bases separating them. The germline gives CDR1 SGHTA, CDR2 FQGTGA. The CDR3 contains 13 residues. CDR3 DNA sequence: TGTGCCAGCAGTCCGCAGTATTCGGAGACCCAGTACTTC. Its protein product is CASSPQYSETQYF.

The chain has TRBV4-1 and TRBJ2-1; 11 bases align to TRBD2. J lost 7 bases, V lost 0 bases, and 8 bases had no gene match. The CDR3 is 17 residues long. CDR1 is MGHRA, CDR2 YSYEKL, per germline. CDR3 protein: CASSQDRASGRYNEQFF. The CDR3 coding sequence is TGCGCCAGCAGCCAAGATCGGGCTAGCGGGAGGTATAATGAGCAGTTCTTC.

CDR3 DNA sequence: TGCGCCAGCAGCACCGCGGGGGGGGACACTATTAGTGAGCAGTTCTTC. This sequence encodes CASSTAGGDTISEQFF. This chain links TRBV5-1 with TRBJ2-1; 9 bases map to TRBD2. This CDR3 is 16 amino acids long. Germline V gives CDR1 SGHRS, CDR2 YFSETQ. The trim removed 4 bases at V and 9 bases at J, leaving 14 bases unmatched.

This sequence joins TRBV19 and TRBJ2-5; no reliable D call. The CDR3 contains 11 residues. Germline assignment: CDR1 LNHDA and CDR2 SQIVND (reference sequence). V gave up 11 bases and J gave up 2 bases, with 9 bases separating them. The chain's CDR3 is CASGFQETQYF. The CDR3 DNA follows: TGTGCCTCCGGATTTCAAGAGACCCAGTACTTC.